The 2 T cell receptor beta chains given below trace back to one sample, sequenced in a study of PD-L1 blockade in urothelial cancer. The protocol was immunoSEQ multiplex PCR, while the TCRdb copy is restricted to in-frame clones and leaves out a portion. The data contain about 100,000 clones, around 93% of them singletons. The material sequenced was PBMCs, taken around atezolizumab (anti-PD-L1) treatment. The source is a woman older than 75 with urothelial cancer.

The rearrangement links TRBV5-1 to TRBJ2-2; D not resolved. Germline V gene data show CDR1 as SGHRS and CDR2 as YFSETQ. The CDR3 contains 16 residues. The germline V and J ends were trimmed by 3 bases and 0 bases, with 12 bases remaining between them. The CDR3 nucleotides are TGCGCCAGCAGCTCTATCGGTCCCTCGAACACCGGGGAGCTGTTTTTT. Translated: CASSSIGPSNTGELFF.

V is TRBV5-5 and J is TRBJ2-2, with 10 bases that match TRBD2. Germline V gene data show CDR1 as SGHKS and CDR2 as YYEKEE (reference sequence). The V and J ends lost 2 bases and 6 bases, in that order; junction bases with no gene match: 7. There are 16 residues in the CDR3. The CDR3 protein is CASSFESGRAAGELFF. CDR3 in DNA: TGTGCCAGCAGCTTCGAGAGCGGGAGGGCAGCCGGGGAGCTGTTTTTT.